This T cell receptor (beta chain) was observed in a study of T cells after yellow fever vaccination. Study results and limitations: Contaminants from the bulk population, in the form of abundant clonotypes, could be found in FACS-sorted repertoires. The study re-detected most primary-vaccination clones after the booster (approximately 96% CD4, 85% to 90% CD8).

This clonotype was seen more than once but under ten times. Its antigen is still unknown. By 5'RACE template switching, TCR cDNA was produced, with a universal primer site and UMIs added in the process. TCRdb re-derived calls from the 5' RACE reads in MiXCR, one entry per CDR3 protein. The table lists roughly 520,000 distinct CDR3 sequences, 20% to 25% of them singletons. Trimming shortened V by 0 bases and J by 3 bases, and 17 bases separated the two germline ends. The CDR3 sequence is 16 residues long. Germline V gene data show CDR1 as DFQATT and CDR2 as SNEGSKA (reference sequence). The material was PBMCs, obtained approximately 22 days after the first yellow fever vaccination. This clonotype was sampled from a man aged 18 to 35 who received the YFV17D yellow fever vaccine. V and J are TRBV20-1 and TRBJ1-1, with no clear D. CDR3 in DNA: TGCAGTGCTAGAGATGCCCTTTCGCGGACGGACACTGAAGCTTTCTTT. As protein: CSARDALSRTDTEAFF.